The clone carrying this T cell receptor beta chain has only a few counts. Its antigen is unidentified. The data are from a study of blood T cells in healthy people across ages. Points from the study as a whole: Versus aged donors, long-lived donors had higher diversity and more naive CD4+ cells. A conclusive naive versus antigen-experienced comparison was prevented by the unsorted PBMCs. TCR beta diversity was tightly associated with the proportion of naive T cells.

The CDR3 spans 16 residues. CDR1 ENHRY and CDR2 SYGVKD come from the germline V gene. The germline V and J ends were trimmed by 0 bases and 8 bases, with 14 bases remaining between them. With a J-beta primer mix and a sample-barcoded 5' primer, a second PCR ran about 6 to 11 cycles. One entry per CDR3 protein results from TCRdb running MiXCR on the 5' RACE reads. The sample lists roughly 1.9 million distinct CDR3 sequences, roughly two fifths occurring once. The receptor comes from a human donor in good health. V gene TRBV10-3 combines with J gene TRBJ1-6; D call uncertain. The sequenced sample was blood. The CDR3 spells CAISESKGGQDSPLHF. The DNA for the CDR3 is TGTGCCATCAGTGAGTCGAAGGGTGGCCAGGATTCACCCCTCCACTTT.